The 16 T cell receptor beta chains given below trace back to one sample, sequenced in a study of neurological immune-mediated disorders. MiXCR, run by TCRdb on the 5' RACE reads, gives a single entry per CDR3 protein. The table lists about 19,000 distinct CDR3 sequences, about 2.8% of them singletons. Material: PBMCs. Receptor source: a woman aged 18-35 years with multiple sclerosis.

By share of the sample, this clonotype is medium-sized. The chain has TRBV12-3 or TRBV12-4 and TRBJ1-1, with 8 bases that match TRBD1. After removal of 6 bases from V and 5 bases from J, the junction contained 8 bases not matched to a gene. The CDR3 covers 14 residues. The CDR3 DNA reads as TGTGCCAGCAGCCAAAACAGGGGGGAGACTGAAGCTTTCTTT. Its protein product is CASSQNRGETEAFF.

Ten or more counts support this clonotype. The CDR3 reads CASSLEASTEAFF. The CDR3 region has the DNA TGTGCCAGCAGTTTGGAGGCGAGCACTGAAGCTTTCTTT. V gene TRBV12-3 or TRBV12-4 combines with J gene TRBJ1-1; no reliable D call. The CDR3 is made up of 13 amino acids. Trimming took off 3 bases at V and 4 bases at J, with 9 bases between the two ends.

This clonotype appeared many times. J is TRBJ2-2 and V is TRBV29-1; 7 nucleotides match TRBD2. CDR1 is SQVTM and CDR2 is ANQGSEA in the germline V gene. V shed 4 bases and J 4 bases; nucleotides not matched to a gene: 6. This CDR3 has 14 amino acids. The CDR3 here is CSVVGGRGTGELFF. In nucleotides, the CDR3 is TGCAGCGTTGTTGGCGGGAGAGGCACCGGGGAGCTGTTTTTT.

This clonotype was picked up many times. The CDR3 nucleotides are TGCGCCAGCAGCTTGTTGGCAGGGGCGTACAATGAGCAGTTCTTC. The encoded protein is CASSLLAGAYNEQFF. V usage is TRBV5-1 and J usage is TRBJ2-1; the D gene is possibly TRBD1 (6 bases). V lost 1 base to trimming and J lost 4 bases, with 12 bases between them. The CDR3 is 15 residues long. Germline V gene lookup returns CDR1 SGHRS and CDR2 YFSETQ.

CDR3: CSANRGPTNEKLFF. The CDR3 coding sequence is TGCAGTGCGAACAGAGGCCCAACTAATGAAAAACTGTTTTTT. V and J are TRBV20-1 and TRBJ1-4; D is ambiguous. Between the trimmed V and J ends, which lost 6 bases and 0 bases, there was a span of 11 bases. The CDR3 contains 14 residues. Per germline, CDR1 DFQATT and CDR2 SNEGSKA (reference sequence).

This clonotype appeared many times. V usage is TRBV20-1 and J usage is TRBJ1-1; D gene unclear. Germline loops: CDR1 DFQATT, CDR2 SNEGSKA (reference sequence). CDR3 length: 8 amino acids. The V and J ends lost 6 bases and 7 bases respectively, with 3 bases between them. The CDR3 bases are TGCAGTGCGGATGAAGCTTTCTTT. Encoded protein: CSADEAFF.

This clonotype was seen repeatedly, ten times or more. The V and J genes are TRBV7-8 and TRBJ2-3, with D perhaps matching TRBD2 (5 bases). The CDR3 consists of 14 residues. Germline lookup yields CDR1 SGHVS and CDR2 FQNEAQ. Trimming took 0 bases from V and 5 from J, leaving 9 bases between them. The chain's CDR3 is CASSLARGRDTQYF. The CDR3 DNA is TGTGCCAGCAGCTTAGCTCGGGGTCGAGATACGCAGTATTTT.

This clonotype was seen at least ten times. The chain employs TRBV5-1 and TRBJ1-6; unclear D gene. Trimming removed 0 bases at V and 8 bases at J, with 3 bases between. This CDR3 has 12 amino acids. Germline V gene sequence: CDR1 SGHRS, CDR2 YFSETQ. The CDR3 DNA follows: TGCGCCAGCAGCTTGGATTATTCACCCCTCCACTTT. The encoded protein is CASSLDYSPLHF.

The genes are TRBV7-2 and TRBJ2-7; weak D call: TRBD2 (6 bases). V was pared by 5 bases and J by 3 bases, with 11 bases between. The CDR3 has 13 amino acids. Germline CDR1 is SGHTA and CDR2 is FQGNSA. DNA of the CDR3: TGTGCCAGCAGCCGGCTAGCGAACTACGAGCAGTACGTC. It translates to CASSRLANYEQYV.

This clonotype was detected ten times or more. This chain links TRBV6-6 with TRBJ2-2; 11 bases are shared with TRBD2. The CDR3 consists of 18 residues. Looked up from germline, CDR1 is MNHNY and CDR2 is SVGAGI (reference sequence). With V trimmed by 0 bases and J by 1 base, 4 bases remained unmatched. The CDR3 DNA is TGTGCCAGCAGTTACTCCATCCTAGCGGGGGGGAACACCGGGGAGCTGTTTTTT. It encodes CASSYSILAGGNTGELFF.

This clonotype was detected ten times or more. The J gene is TRBJ2-5, the V gene TRBV11-1, with TRBD1 matching 9 bases. Germline V gene data show CDR1 as SGHAT and CDR2 as FQDESV (reference sequence). CDR3 length: 16 amino acids. Trimming cost V 5 bases and J 4 bases; bases outside gene matches: 11. The CDR3: CASSLFGTGSSETQYF. The CDR3 DNA reads TGTGCCAGCAGCCTATTTGGGACAGGGTCATCAGAGACCCAGTACTTC.

The rearrangement links TRBV18 to TRBJ2-3; D uncertain. Germline V CDR1 and CDR2: KGHSH, LQKENI. The CDR3 covers 11 residues. V lost 3 bases and J 3 bases, leaving 1 base between the germline ends. CDR3 bases: TGTGCCAGCTCACCGACAGATACGCAGTATTTT. This gives the protein CASSPTDTQYF. The full variable domain, rest sourced from reference TRBV18 and TRBJ2-3, is NAGVMQNPRHLVRRRGQEARLRCSPMKGHSHVYWYRQLPEEGLKFMVYLQKENIIDESGMPKERFSAEFPKEGPSILRIQQVVRGDSAAYFCASSPTDTQYFGPGTRLTVL.

The gene calls are TRBV4-3 and TRBJ1-2, with D perhaps matching TRBD1 (5 bases). Germline V gene lookup returns CDR1 LGHNA and CDR2 YSLEER. V lost 0 bases to trimming and J lost 3 bases, with 17 bases between them. This CDR3 region has 17 residues. In DNA form, the CDR3 reads TGCGCCAGCAGCCAAGATGCCAGGGTCGCCCTAGACTATGGCTACACCTTC. As protein: CASSQDARVALDYGYTF.

In its sample, this clonotype was seen a few times. Since a much larger clone is just one base distant, this may be a read error. This CDR3 is missing its conserved last phenylalanine or tryptophan, likely due to a read error. The gene calls are TRBV20-1 and TRBJ2-3; D ambiguous. Germline V lookup: CDR1 DFQATT, CDR2 SNEGSKA (reference sequence). Trimming removed 7 bases from V and 1 base from J, with 6 bases in between. The length of the CDR3 is 11 residues. The CDR3 sequence: CSGAGTDTQYI. CDR3 DNA: TGCAGTGGAGCTGGCACAGATACGCAGTATATT.

This clonotype was picked up many times. CDR3 region: CASSSFEGRPAGTQYF. CDR3 sequence (DNA): TGTGCCAGCAGCTCTTTTGAGGGACGCCCGGCGGGGACGCAGTATTTT. The gene calls are TRBV5-6 and TRBJ2-3; a weak D match, TRBD2 (6 bases). The germline V and J ends were trimmed by 3 bases and 9 bases, with 23 bases remaining between them. The CDR3 has 16 residues. Germline V gene sequence: CDR1 SGHDT, CDR2 YYEEEE.

With regard to this clonotype: An end of the junction differs from the germline gene, which may be a read error. The chain joins TRBV7-7 to TRBJ2-1; TRBD1 matches at 10 bases. This CDR3 spans 17 amino acids. CDR1 SSHAT and CDR2 FNYEAQ come from the germline V gene (reference sequence). CDR3 DNA: TGTGCTAGCAGCTTATCCTACCGGACAGGGGGCTACAATGAGCAGTTCTTC. Its protein product is CASSLSYRTGGYNEQFF.